Given below is one TCR beta chain in context. The protocol was immunoSEQ multiplex PCR, while the TCRdb copy is restricted to in-frame clones and leaves out a portion. Here the sample spans some 300,000 clones, about 90% being singletons. The sample is drawn from a study of blood T cell repertoires in COVID-19. Germline CDR1 reads LGHNA; CDR2 reads YNFKEQ. J gave up 9 bases and V 2 bases, and 4 bases lay outside the gene matches. This CDR3 has 15 residues. The TCR was taken from a young woman who had recovered from COVID-19. Sequencing used PBMCs or T cells enriched from blood (not recorded which). V is TRBV4-2 and J is TRBJ1-6; 10 nucleotides line up with TRBD1. The chain's CDR3 is CASSQLGQGVSPLHF. The CDR3, as DNA: TGTGCCAGCAGCCAATTAGGACAGGGGGTTTCACCCCTCCACTTT.